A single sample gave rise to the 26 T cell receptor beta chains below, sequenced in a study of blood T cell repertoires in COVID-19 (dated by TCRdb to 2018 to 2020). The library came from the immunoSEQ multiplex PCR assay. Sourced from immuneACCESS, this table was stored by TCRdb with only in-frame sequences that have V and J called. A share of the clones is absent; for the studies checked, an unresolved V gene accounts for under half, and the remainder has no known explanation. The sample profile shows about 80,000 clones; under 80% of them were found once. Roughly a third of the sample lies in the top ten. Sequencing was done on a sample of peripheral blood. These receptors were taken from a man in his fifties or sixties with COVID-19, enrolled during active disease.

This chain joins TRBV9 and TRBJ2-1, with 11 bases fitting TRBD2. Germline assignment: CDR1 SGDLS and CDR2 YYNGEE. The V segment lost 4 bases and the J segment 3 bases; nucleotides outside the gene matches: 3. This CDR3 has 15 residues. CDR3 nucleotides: TGTGCCAGCAGCCTTGGGACTAGCGGCTACAATGAGCAGTTCTTC. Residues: CASSLGTSGYNEQFF.

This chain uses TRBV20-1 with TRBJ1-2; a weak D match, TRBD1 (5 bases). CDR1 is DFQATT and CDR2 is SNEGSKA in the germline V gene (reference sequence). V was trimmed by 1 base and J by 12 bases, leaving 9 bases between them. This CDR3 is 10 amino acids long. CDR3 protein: CSARATGHTF. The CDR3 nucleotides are TGCAGTGCTAGAGCCACAGGTCACACCTTC.

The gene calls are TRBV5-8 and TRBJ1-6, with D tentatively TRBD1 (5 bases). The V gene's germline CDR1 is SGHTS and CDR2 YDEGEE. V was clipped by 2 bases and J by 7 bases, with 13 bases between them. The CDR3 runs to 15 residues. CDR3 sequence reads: CASSFLGYRNSPLHF. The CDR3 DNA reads TGTGCCAGCAGCTTTCTGGGGTACAGGAATTCACCCCTCCACTTT.

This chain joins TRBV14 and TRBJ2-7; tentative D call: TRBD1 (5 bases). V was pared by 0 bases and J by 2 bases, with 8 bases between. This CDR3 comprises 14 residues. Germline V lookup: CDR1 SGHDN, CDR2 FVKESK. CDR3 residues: CASSQDLQAYEQYF. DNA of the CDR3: TGTGCCAGCAGCCAAGACTTACAGGCCTACGAGCAGTACTTC.

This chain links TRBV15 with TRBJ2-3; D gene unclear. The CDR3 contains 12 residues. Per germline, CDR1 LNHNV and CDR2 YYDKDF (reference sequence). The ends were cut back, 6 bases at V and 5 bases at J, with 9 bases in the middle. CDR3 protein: CATRSRGDTQYF. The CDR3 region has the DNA TGTGCCACCAGGTCCAGAGGAGATACGCAGTATTTT.

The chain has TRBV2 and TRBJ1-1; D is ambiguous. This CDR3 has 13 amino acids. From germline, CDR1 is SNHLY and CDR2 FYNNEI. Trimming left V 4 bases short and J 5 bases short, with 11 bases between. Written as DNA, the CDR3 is TGTGCCAGCAGTGGGATCCCGGGAACTGAAGCTTTCTTT. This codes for CASSGIPGTEAFF.

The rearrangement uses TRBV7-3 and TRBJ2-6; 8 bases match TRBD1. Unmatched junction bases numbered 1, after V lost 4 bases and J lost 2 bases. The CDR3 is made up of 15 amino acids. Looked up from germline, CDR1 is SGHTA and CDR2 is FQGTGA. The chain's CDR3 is CASSWTGTGANVLTF. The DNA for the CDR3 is TGTGCCAGCAGCTGGACAGGGACTGGGGCCAACGTCCTGACTTTC. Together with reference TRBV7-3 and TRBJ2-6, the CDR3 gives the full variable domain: GAGVSQTPSNKVTEKGKYVELRCDPISGHTALYWYRQSLGQGPEFLIYFQGTGAADDSGLPNDRFFAVRPEGSVSTLKIQRTERGDSAVYLCASSWTGTGANVLTFGAGSRLTVL.

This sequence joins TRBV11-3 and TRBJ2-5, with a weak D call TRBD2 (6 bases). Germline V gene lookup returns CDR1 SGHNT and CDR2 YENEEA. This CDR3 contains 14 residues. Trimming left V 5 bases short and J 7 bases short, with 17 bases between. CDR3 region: CASSPRFGGGTQYF. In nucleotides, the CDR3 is TGTGCCAGCAGCCCCCGGTTTGGGGGAGGGACCCAGTACTTC.

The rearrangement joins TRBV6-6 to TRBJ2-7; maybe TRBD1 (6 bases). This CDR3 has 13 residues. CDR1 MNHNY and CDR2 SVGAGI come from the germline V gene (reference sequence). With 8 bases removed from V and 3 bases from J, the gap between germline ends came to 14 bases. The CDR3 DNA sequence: TGTGCCAGCGGACGGGACACGCGCTACGAGCAGTACTTC. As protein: CASGRDTRYEQYF.

CDR3 region: CASRQDTGGITEAFF. The CDR3 coding sequence is TGTGCCAGCAGGCAAGATACAGGGGGCATCACTGAAGCTTTCTTT. The gene calls are TRBV2 and TRBJ1-1; 9 nucleotides match TRBD1. The V gene end was trimmed by 6 bases and the J gene end by 4 bases; junction bases not matched to a gene: 9. This CDR3 has 15 residues. CDR1 is SNHLY and CDR2 is FYNNEI in the germline V gene.

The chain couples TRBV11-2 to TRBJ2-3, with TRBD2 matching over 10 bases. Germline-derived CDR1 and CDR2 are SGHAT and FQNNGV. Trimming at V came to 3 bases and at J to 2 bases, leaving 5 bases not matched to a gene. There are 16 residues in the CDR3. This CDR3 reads CASSFSGGSPTDTQYF. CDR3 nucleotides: TGTGCCAGCAGCTTTAGCGGGGGGAGCCCCACAGATACGCAGTATTTT.

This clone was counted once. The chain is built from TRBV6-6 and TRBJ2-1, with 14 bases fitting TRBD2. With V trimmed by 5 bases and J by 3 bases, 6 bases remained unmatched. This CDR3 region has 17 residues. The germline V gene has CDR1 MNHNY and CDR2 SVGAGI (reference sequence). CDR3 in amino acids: CASSRLAGGLSYNEQFF. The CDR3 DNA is TGTGCCAGCAGTCGACTAGCGGGGGGGCTTAGCTACAATGAGCAGTTCTTC.

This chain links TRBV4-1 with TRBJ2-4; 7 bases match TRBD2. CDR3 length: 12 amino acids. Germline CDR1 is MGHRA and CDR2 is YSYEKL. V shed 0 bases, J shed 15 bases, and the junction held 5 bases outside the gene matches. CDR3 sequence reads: CASSQERGSRYF. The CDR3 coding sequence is TGCGCCAGCAGCCAAGAGCGGGGGTCCCGGTACTTC.

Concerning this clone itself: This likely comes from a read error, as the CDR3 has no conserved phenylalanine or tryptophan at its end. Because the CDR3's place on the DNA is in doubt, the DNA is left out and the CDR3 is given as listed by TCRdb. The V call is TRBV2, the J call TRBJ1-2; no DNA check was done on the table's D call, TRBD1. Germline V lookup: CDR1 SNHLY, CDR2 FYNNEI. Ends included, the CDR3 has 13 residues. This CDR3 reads CASRPTGTGGASL.

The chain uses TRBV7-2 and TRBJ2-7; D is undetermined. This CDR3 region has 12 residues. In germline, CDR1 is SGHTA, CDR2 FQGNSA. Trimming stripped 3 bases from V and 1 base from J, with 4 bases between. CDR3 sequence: CASSFMSYEQYF. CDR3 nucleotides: TGTGCCAGCAGCTTTATGTCCTACGAGCAGTACTTC.

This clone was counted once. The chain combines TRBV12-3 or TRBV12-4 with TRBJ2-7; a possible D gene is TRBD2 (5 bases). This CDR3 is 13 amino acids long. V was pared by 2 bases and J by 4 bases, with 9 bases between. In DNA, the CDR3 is TGTGCCAGCAGTTTAACGACGGGGTACGAGCAGTACTTC. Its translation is CASSLTTGYEQYF.

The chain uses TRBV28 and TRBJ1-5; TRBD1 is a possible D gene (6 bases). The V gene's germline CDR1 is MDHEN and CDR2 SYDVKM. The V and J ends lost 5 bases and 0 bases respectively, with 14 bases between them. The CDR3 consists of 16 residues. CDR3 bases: TGTGCCAGCAGTCCCAATAGACAGGCTAGCAATCAGCCCCAGCATTTT. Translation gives CASSPNRQASNQPQHF.

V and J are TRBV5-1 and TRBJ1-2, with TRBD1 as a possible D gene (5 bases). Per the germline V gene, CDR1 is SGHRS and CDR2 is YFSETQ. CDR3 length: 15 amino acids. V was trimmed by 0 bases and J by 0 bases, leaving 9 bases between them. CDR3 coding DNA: TGCGCCAGCAGCTTGGATCCAGGGTCTAACTATGGCTACACCTTC. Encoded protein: CASSLDPGSNYGYTF.

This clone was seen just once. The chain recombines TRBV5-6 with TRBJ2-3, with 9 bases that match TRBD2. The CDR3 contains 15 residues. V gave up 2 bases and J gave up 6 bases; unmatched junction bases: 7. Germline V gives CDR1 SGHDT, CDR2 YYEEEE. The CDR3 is CASSFDSGRLDTQYF. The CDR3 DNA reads TGTGCCAGCAGCTTTGATAGCGGGAGACTGGATACGCAGTATTTT.

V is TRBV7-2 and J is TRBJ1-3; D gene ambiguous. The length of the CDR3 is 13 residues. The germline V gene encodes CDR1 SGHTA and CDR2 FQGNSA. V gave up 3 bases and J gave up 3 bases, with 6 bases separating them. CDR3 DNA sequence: TGTGCCAGCAGCTTCGGTTATGGAAACACCATATATTTT. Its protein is CASSFGYGNTIYF.

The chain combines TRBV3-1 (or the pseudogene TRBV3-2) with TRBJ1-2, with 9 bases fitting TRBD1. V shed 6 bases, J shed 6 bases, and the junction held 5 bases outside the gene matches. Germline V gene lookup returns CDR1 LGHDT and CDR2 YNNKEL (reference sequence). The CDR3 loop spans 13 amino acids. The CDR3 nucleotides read TGTGCCAGCAGGGGGGGACAGGGTAATGGCTACACCTTC. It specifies CASRGGQGNGYTF.

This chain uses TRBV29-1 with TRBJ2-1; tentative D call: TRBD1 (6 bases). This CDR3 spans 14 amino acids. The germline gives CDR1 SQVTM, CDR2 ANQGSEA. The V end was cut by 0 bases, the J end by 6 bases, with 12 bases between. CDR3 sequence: CSVEEAGRGNEQFF. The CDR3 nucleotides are TGCAGCGTTGAAGAGGCGGGCAGGGGCAATGAGCAGTTCTTC.

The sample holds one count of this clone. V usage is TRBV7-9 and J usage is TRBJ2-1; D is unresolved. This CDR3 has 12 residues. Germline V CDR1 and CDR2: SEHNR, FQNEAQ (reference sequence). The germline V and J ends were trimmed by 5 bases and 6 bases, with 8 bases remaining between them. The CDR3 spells CASSPTPNEQFF. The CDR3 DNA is TGTGCCAGCAGCCCTACCCCCAATGAGCAGTTCTTC.

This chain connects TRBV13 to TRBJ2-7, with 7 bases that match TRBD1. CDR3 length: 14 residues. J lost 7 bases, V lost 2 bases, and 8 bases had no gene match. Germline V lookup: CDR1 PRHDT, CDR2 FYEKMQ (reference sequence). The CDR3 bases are TGTGCCAGCAGCTTAAACAGGGGCCGTATGGAGCAGTACTTC. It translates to CASSLNRGRMEQYF.

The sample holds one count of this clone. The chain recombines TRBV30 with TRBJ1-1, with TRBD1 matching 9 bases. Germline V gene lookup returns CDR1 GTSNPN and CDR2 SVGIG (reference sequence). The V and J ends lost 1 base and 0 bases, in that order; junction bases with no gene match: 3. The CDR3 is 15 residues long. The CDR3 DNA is TGTGCCTGGAGTGACAGGGGGCTTTTGAACACTGAAGCTTTCTTT. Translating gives CAWSDRGLLNTEAFF.

The CDR3 is CASSSGTQNTGELFF. For the CDR3, the DNA is TGTGCCAGCAGCTCCGGGACACAGAACACCGGGGAGCTGTTTTTT. This chain uses TRBV11-3 with TRBJ2-2; D perhaps matches TRBD1 (6 bases). The CDR3 length is 15 residues. Germline-derived CDR1 and CDR2 are SGHNT and YENEEA. V was clipped by 4 bases and J by 1 base, with 10 bases between them.